Following are 8 T cell receptor beta chains from one sample sequenced in a study of blood T cell repertoires in COVID-19. The repertoire was sequenced with immunoSEQ multiplex PCR; TCRdb's copy has only in-frame clones and lacks some. This table holds 130,000 or so clones, about 80% found once. The sequencing sample was made of peripheral blood. These TCRs come from a human donor in a cohort sampled during active COVID-19.

The chain links TRBV6-5 to TRBJ2-1; 8 bases agree with TRBD2. From germline, CDR1 is MNHEY and CDR2 SVGAGI. This CDR3 region has 16 residues. With 0 bases clipped from V and 6 bases from J, the junction kept 7 bases outside the gene matches. This CDR3 reads CASSYSIAGRVNEQFF. In DNA, the CDR3 is TGTGCCAGCAGTTACTCAATAGCGGGACGTGTCAATGAGCAGTTCTTC.

V usage is TRBV6-5 and J usage is TRBJ1-2; no firm D call. The CDR3 runs 14 residues. Per the germline V gene, CDR1 is MNHEY and CDR2 is SVGAGI. V gave up 7 bases and J gave up 2 bases, with 14 bases separating them. The DNA for the CDR3 is TGTGCCAGCACCCCCAATCGCCAGAACTATGGCTACACCTTC. This translates into CASTPNRQNYGYTF.

The rearrangement uses TRBV21-1 and TRBJ2-7; the D segment call TRBD2 is taken from the table without a DNA check. TRBV21-1 is labeled a pseudogene. The CDR3 spans 16 residues. CDR3 coding DNA: TGTGCCAGCAGCACTCCACTAGCGGGCCTCACCTACGAGCAGTACTTC. It translates to CASSTPLAGLTYEQYF.

The rearrangement joins TRBV6-6 to TRBJ2-5; possibly TRBD1 for D (6 bases). This CDR3 contains 12 residues. V lost 6 bases and J lost 5, with 10 bases in between. CDR1 MNHNY and CDR2 SVGAGI come from the germline V gene (reference sequence). The CDR3 sequence is CASSRDKETQYF. In DNA, the CDR3 is TGTGCCAGCAGCCGGGACAAGGAGACCCAGTACTTC.

J is TRBJ1-1 and V is TRBV5-6; D is perhaps TRBD1 (6 bases). The CDR3 runs to 17 residues. The V and J ends lost 0 bases and 1 base respectively, with 16 bases between them. Looked up from germline, CDR1 is SGHDT and CDR2 is YYEEEE. This CDR3 reads CASSLGTGIYWNTEAFF. The CDR3 coding sequence is TGTGCCAGCAGCTTGGGTACAGGGATTTACTGGAACACTGAAGCTTTCTTT.

This rearrangement joins TRBV5-4 to TRBJ2-5, with 12 bases lining up with TRBD2. CDR1 is SGHNT, CDR2 YYREEE, per germline (reference sequence). Trimming at V came to 0 bases and at J to 6 bases, leaving 6 bases not matched to a gene. This CDR3 spans 16 amino acids. This chain's CDR3 is CASSLAGLAGTKTQYF. The CDR3, as DNA: TGTGCCAGCAGCTTGGCCGGACTAGCGGGAACGAAGACCCAGTACTTC.

CDR3 nucleotide sequence: TGTGCCAGCAGTTACTCGATGACAAGAACGAACACTGAAGCTTTCTTT. Amino acid sequence: CASSYSMTRTNTEAFF. The rearrangement uses TRBV6-5 and TRBJ1-1; D uncertain. CDR3 length equals 16 residues. Germline loops: CDR1 MNHEY, CDR2 SVGAGI. V shed 0 bases and J shed 1 base, with 12 bases lying between them.

The chain employs TRBV14 and TRBJ2-1, with 7 bases lining up with TRBD2. The CDR3 has 15 residues. The trim removed 4 bases at V and 3 bases at J, leaving 6 bases unmatched. Looked up from germline, CDR1 is SGHDN and CDR2 is FVKESK. The CDR3 here is CASSPWEGVYNEQFF. The CDR3 nucleotides read TGTGCCAGCAGCCCCTGGGAGGGCGTCTACAATGAGCAGTTCTTC. Supplemented by reference TRBV14 and TRBJ2-1, the full variable domain reads EAGVTQFPSHSVIEKGQTVTLRCDPISGHDNLYWYRRVMGKEIKFLLHFVKESKQDESGMPNNRFLAERTGGTYSTLKVQPAELEDSGVYFCASSPWEGVYNEQFFGPGTRLTVL.